This record covers a single T cell receptor (beta chain). In this sample, this clone turned up a few times. What this receptor recognizes is not known. Base quality data are lacking; no much larger clone is found one base away. Libraries were made using the immunoSEQ multiplex PCR assay. A mixture of 60 forward primers for TCR Vbeta segments and 13 reverse primers for TCR Jbeta segments was used in the multiplex PCR. The CDR3 region of rearranged TCR beta genes was amplified from genomic DNA by a multiplex PCR assay. On the Illumina HiSeq System, the amplified TCR beta libraries were sequenced as 87-base-pair reads. For the original study's pipeline: In a later analysis, around 80 million unique TCR beta chains were counted across the 500 to 850 repertoires, and roughly 10 million of these chains were shared by at least two donors. To remove PCR and sequencing errors, raw reads were error-corrected and collapsed into unique sequences using a nearest-neighbor algorithm that merged closely related sequences. CDR3 sequences were aligned to IMGT reference sequences to assign V, D and J gene segments. For a sequence to be retained, a match of at least six nucleotides was required to both a V gene segment and a J gene segment. Rearrangements were called productive when the CDR3 lacked stop codons and stayed in frame with V and J; all others were non-productive. CDR3 was defined according to IMGT convention as the region running from the second conserved V-encoded cysteine to the conserved J-encoded phenylalanine. The earlier analysis of a few hundred of the donors excluded sequences that lacked an unambiguous match to a single V gene segment. An earlier analysis of 587 of the donors classified V segments as functional when productive rearrangements were above 56.7% and as segregating when the standard deviation between donors was above 5%. To diagnose cytomegalovirus status from the catalog of TCR beta chain sequences, a statistical classification framework was built. V and J gene assignment, in a later analysis, came from comparing TCR nucleotide sequences with IMGT/GENE-DB human TR gene sequences. A later analysis assigned CDR3 sequences and most-parsimonious VDJ recombination scenarios with the TCRdist pipeline. In a later analysis, each TCR beta chain was defined by its CDR3 amino acid sequence together with its V-gene family, and reads lacking a unique V-gene family were excluded. In a later analysis, fewer than 650 highly shared, low-generation-probability nucleotide sequences were removed to address suspected cross-contamination and a sequencing artifact. In a later analysis, a clonal expansion index was calculated for each public chain from normalized within-repertoire ranks of inferred template counts. In a later analysis, generation probabilities were computed using a VDJ recombination model fitted to out-of-frame rearrangements, and the results were checked against IGoR. A later analysis scored TCR-TCR, TCR-HLA and TCR-CMV co-occurrence with hypergeometric tests, applying a repertoire-size bias correction to TCR pairs. False discovery rates were estimated in a later analysis by permuting HLA or CMV assignments 20 times. In a later analysis, co-occurring TCRs were grouped with DBSCAN, and TCRdist sequence similarity was added when clustering was performed within HLA-allele-positive subsets. Repertoires with fewer than 30,000 or more than 120,000 public chains were left out of co-occurrence clustering, as were a handful of repertoires with anomalous nucleotide sharing. In its TCRdb copy, this immuneACCESS table keeps in-frame sequences only and misses some clones. Where compared with another copy, unresolved V genes explain less than half of these, and the others have no known cause. The DNA gave D and trimming, while V, J and clone size come from that table. This sample comprises around 190,000 clones, roughly 81% of them detected only once. The leading ten clones occupy 3% to 3.5% of the sample.

These data originate in a study of cytomegalovirus exposure and HLA in healthy donors (dated by TCRdb to about 2017). Background for the entire study: An earlier analysis of 587 of the donors reported roughly 300 Gb of sequence data and approximately 120 million unique TCR beta sequences obtained from some 170 million T cells. About 300 gigabases of sequencing data and around 85 million unique TCR sequences made up an early release that covered roughly 670 HLA-typed donors. The genetic ancestry cluster associated with self-reported Caucasian donors included approximately 85% of the 350 to 500 genotyped donors. The aim of the study was to test whether cataloging public T cell receptors could identify signatures of past pathogen exposure. Using immunosequencing, the study profiled T cell repertoires from about 610 subjects and related those repertoires to cytomegalovirus serostatus. Besides the first cohort of under 700 subjects, a separate validation cohort made up of some 110 different subjects was used. The study combined high-throughput TCR immunosequencing, statistical association of individual TCRs with disease status, and machine learning to predict cytomegalovirus infection status. To study patterns of TCR occurrence, a later analysis re-analyzed previously published TCR beta repertoires from hundreds of donors and added high-resolution HLA genotyping. Rather than drawing on any new phenotypic data, the later analysis identified candidate immune exposures from TCR beta sequences and the way those sequences occurred across donors. To decide whether each TCR beta V gene segment behaved as functional or pseudogenic, an earlier analysis of some 600 of the donors relied on high-throughput TCR beta sequencing. Alongside the repertoire data, information on donor age, sex, ethnicity and CMV serostatus was compiled. Genome-wide SNP genotypes for about 60% of the roughly 670 donors were used in a later genetic analysis, which treated that subset as a discovery cohort. All discovery cohort repertoires had been generated using a single sequencing platform. Both class I and class II loci were covered by HLA typing, at four-digit resolution. The number of typed donors differed by locus: roughly 620-640 for A, B, C, DRB1 and DQB1; 522 for DQA1; some 610 for DPA1; and 400 to 480 for DPB1. A handful of DR-DQ haplotypes were handled as single units for association and clustering because linkage in the cohort was strong. Across some 400 genotyped donors of the cohort, an average of approximately 240,000 unique TCR beta nucleotide sequences per donor were sequenced, and roughly 18% of those sequences were non-productive.

In total, roughly 670 healthy bone marrow donors made up the cohort. All cohort members were sampled while nominally healthy, although unrecorded immune exposures were likely present. The donor was CMV seropositive and belonged to the group of 250 to 300 seropositive cohort members. Every donor gave a peripheral blood sample, and the peripheral blood mononuclear cells from that sample were used for TCR beta sequencing. Genomic DNA extraction from the blood cell samples was performed with the Qiagen DNeasy Blood Extraction Kit. V has 4 bases trimmed and J has 5 bases trimmed; junction bases matching no gene number 5. The CDR3 holds 14 amino acids from the cysteine to the phenylalanine. Only CDR3 DNA is held: 42 bases, read in frame from base 1. The germline V gene specifies SGHTA as CDR1 and FQGNSA as CDR2. Results and caveats for the whole study, not just this receptor: An association between a missense DCLRE1C variant and V-gene and J-gene trimming of TCR beta chains was found in a later genetic analysis and replicated in an independent cohort. Specific HLA alleles were associated with over 15,000 TCR beta sequences at a false discovery rate of 0.05 in a later analysis. Compared with equally common non-associated chains, HLA-associated TCR beta chains in a later analysis were more clonally expanded and had lower generation probabilities. A further reported finding was that TCR beta sequences accurately predicted the HLA-A and HLA-B alleles for most subjects in the first cohort. Linkage disequilibrium might explain the correlated functional status among segregating V segments, but an unknown experimental factor could not be excluded. A later analysis reported that several top co-occurrence clusters appeared linked to parvovirus B19, influenza, CMV and Epstein-Barr virus. The study gave a list of more than 150 TCR beta chains associated with cytomegalovirus. For the cohort, immune exposure information was limited to CMV serostatus. It was suggested by the authors that the approach could potentially be generalized to other disease states and immunological phenotypes. This cohort had only TCR beta chains sequenced, and the lack of alpha or paired-chain data limited which features could be detected. In an earlier analysis of some 500 of the donors, most TCR beta V segments were observed in productive rearrangements about 87% or about 30% of the time, broadly matching IMGT annotations. Across donors, most TCR sequences were observed very rarely, whereas some public TCRs were present in many individuals. Presence/absence analyses assumed roughly uniform sequencing depth across donors, an assumption that may not hold. Because HLA typing was missing for some donors at each locus, association tests included only the typed subset. According to a later genetic analysis, donors in an Asian-associated ancestry cluster had fewer N-insertions in productive TCRs than the approximately 610-donor mean. Three of the identified cytomegalovirus-associated TCR beta chains were confirmed in vitro to be specific for cytomegalovirus antigens. According to a later analysis, most CMV-associated TCR beta chains appeared to be HLA-restricted, and the HLA associations seemed to be driven largely by CMV exposure. The 87-base-pair reads could not distinguish some IMGT-functional V segments, including TRBV6-2 and TRBV6-3, so those segments were excluded. Strong co-occurrence of HLA alleles, especially DR and DQ, made assigning TCR associations to individual alleles difficult. A cluster of highly shared sequence variants was judged likely to represent a technical artifact of the sequencing pipeline. Because counts were too low, about 18 rarely observed V segments, including chromosome 9 orphons, were excluded from the earlier analysis of roughly 580 of the donors. According to a later analysis, TCR association rates differed among HLA loci, with DRB1 alleles showing the most associated TCRs and HLA-C alleles showing the fewest. In both the original and validation cohorts, the classifier was reported to diagnose cytomegalovirus status with high specificity and sensitivity.

This TCR was recovered from a woman in her twenties or thirties in good health and CMV-seropositive. Sample: PBMCs. The chain employs TRBV7-2 and TRBJ1-5; 7 central nucleotides agree with TRBD1. The DNA reads as follows: TGTGCCAGCAGCTCGGTACAGGGGTATCAGCCCCAGCATTTT. It specifies CASSSVQGYQPQHF.